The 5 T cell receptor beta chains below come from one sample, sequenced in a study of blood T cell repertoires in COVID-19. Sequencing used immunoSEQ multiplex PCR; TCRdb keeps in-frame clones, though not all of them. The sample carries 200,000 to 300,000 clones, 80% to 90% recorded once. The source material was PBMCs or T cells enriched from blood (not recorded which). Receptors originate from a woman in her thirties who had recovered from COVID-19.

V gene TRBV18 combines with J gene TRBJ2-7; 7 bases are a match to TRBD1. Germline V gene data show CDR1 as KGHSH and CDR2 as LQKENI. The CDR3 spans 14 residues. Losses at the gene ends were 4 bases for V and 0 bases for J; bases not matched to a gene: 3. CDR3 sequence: CASSQQGSSYEQYF. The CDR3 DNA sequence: TGTGCCAGCTCACAACAGGGGTCCTCCTACGAGCAGTACTTC.

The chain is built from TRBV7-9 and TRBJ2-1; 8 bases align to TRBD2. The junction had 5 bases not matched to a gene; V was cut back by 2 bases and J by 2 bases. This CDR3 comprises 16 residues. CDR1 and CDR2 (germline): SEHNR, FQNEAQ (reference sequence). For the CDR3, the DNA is TGTGCCAGCAGCTTACAACGGGAGGGCCCCTACAATGAGCAGTTCTTC. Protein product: CASSLQREGPYNEQFF.

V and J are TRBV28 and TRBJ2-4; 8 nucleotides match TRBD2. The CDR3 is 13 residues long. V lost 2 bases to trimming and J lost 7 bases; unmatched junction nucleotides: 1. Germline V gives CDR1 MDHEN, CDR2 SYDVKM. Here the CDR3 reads CASSLVAGNIQYF. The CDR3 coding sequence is TGTGCCAGCAGTTTAGTAGCGGGGAACATTCAGTACTTC.

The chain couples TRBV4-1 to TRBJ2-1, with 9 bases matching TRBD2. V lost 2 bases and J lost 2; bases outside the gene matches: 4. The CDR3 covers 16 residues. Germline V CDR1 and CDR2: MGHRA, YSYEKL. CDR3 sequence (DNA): TGCGCCAGCAGCCAACGATCTAGCGGGGCCTACAATGAGCAGTTCTTC. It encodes CASSQRSSGAYNEQFF.

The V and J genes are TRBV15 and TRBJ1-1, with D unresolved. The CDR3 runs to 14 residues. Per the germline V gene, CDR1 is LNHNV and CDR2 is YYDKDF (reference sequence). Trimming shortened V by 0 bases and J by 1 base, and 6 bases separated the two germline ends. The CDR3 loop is CATSREHENTEAFF. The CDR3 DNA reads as TGTGCCACCAGCAGAGAACACGAGAACACTGAAGCTTTCTTT.